The present T cell receptor (beta chain) was sequenced within a study of cytomegalovirus exposure and HLA in healthy donors. The CDR3 is 18 amino acids. Trimming removed 1 base from V and 4 bases from J; junction bases left unmatched: 13. CDR1 MNHNS and CDR2 SASEGT come from the germline V gene. Donors sampled were nominally healthy, though unrecorded immune exposures were likely. Amplification used 60 Vbeta primers and 13 Jbeta primers. Sequencing used immunoSEQ multiplex PCR; TCRdb keeps in-frame clones, though not all of them. Found here are 200,000 or so clones, roughly 83% of them singletons; the top ten hold roughly 0.75%.

This chain links TRBV6-1 with TRBJ2-3, with 8 bases identical to TRBD2. Sample: PBMCs. The receptor was derived from a boy aged 2-15 years in good health and CMV-seronegative. CDR3 sequence (DNA): TGTGCCAGCAGTGAAGTCTATGTAGAGCTAGCGGGCGCAGATACGCAGTATTTT. It yields the protein CASSEVYVELAGADTQYF.